Described below is a single TCR beta chain sequence and its context. The CDR3 contains 12 residues. Germline assignment: CDR1 SGHAT and CDR2 FQDESV (reference sequence). TCRdb re-called the PCR reads with MiXCR, one entry per CDR3 protein. The sample comprises roughly 14,000 distinct CDR3 sequences, about 50% of which are singletons, and over 15% rests with the top ten. The data were obtained in a study of tumor-infiltrating lymphocytes in oesophageal squamous cell carcinoma. The rearrangement uses TRBV11-1 and TRBJ2-7; 10 bases line up with TRBD2. The sequence derives from a male donor with esophageal squamous cell carcinoma. The sequenced sample was esophageal tumor tissue. CDR3 in amino acids: CASVGLADEQYF. The CDR3 nucleotides are TGTGCATCGGTTGGACTAGCGGACGAGCAGTACTTC.